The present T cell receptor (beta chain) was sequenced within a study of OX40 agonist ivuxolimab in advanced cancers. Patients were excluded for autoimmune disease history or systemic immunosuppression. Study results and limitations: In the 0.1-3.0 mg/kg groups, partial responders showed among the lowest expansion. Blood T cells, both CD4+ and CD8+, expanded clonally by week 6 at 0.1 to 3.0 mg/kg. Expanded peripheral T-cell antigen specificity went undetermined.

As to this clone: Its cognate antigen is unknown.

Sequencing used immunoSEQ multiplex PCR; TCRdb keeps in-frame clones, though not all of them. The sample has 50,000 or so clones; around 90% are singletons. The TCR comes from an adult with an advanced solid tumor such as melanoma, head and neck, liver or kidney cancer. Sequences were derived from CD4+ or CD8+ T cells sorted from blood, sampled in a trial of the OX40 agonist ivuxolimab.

The CDR3 DNA sequence: TGTGCCAGCAGCTACGGGACAGGGCGAGCTGAAGCTTTCTTT. Translated: CASSYGTGRAEAFF. J is TRBJ1-1 and V is TRBV5-4; TRBD1 agrees at 9 bases. Germline CDR1 and CDR2: SGHNT and YYREEE (reference sequence). The J segment lost 6 bases and the V segment lost 3 bases, leaving 6 bases of the junction unmatched. This CDR3 spans 14 amino acids.